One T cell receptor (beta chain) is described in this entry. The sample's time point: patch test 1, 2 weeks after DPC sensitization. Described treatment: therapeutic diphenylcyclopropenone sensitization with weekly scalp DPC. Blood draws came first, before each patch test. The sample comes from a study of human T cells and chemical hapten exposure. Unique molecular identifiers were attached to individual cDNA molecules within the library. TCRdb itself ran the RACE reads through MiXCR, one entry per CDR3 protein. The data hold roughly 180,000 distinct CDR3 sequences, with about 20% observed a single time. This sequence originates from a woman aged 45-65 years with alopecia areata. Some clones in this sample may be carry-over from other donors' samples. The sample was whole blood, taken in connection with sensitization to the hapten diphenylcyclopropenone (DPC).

This chain's CDR3 is CASTPQIQGTTEAFF. CDR3 bases: TGTGCCAGCACCCCCCAAATACAGGGGACCACTGAAGCTTTCTTT. The chain has TRBV7-9 and TRBJ1-1; 7 bases match TRBD1. Germline CDR1 reads SEHNR; CDR2 reads FQNEAQ (reference sequence). This CDR3 has 15 amino acids. V shed 7 bases, J shed 4 bases, and the junction held 12 bases outside the gene matches.